The entry that follows covers one T cell receptor beta chain sequence. What it binds is not known. The data were obtained in a study of cytomegalovirus exposure and HLA in healthy donors. Overall study context: Findings of an earlier analysis included some 120 million unique TCR beta sequences from 170 million or so T cells.

The PCR made use of 60 Vbeta and 13 Jbeta primers. Sequencing was performed with immunoSEQ multiplex PCR; in TCRdb, only in-frame clones are kept and a portion is missing. The repertoire consists of some 150,000 clones, with 80% to 90% occurring once and the leading ten covering roughly 10%. Whole-study findings and limits: The study listed roughly 160 cytomegalovirus-associated TCR beta chains.

The receptor's source is a middle-aged man in good health and CMV-seropositive. Sequenced: PBMCs.

CDR3 nucleotide sequence: TGTGCCAGCATCTCCGGACGGGAAGATGAAGCTTTCTTT. This encodes CASISGREDEAFF. The genes are TRBV28 and TRBJ1-1; D remains unclear. This CDR3 spans 13 amino acids. Germline CDR1 MDHEN, CDR2 SYDVKM. The germline V and J ends were trimmed by 7 bases and 7 bases, with 16 bases remaining between them.